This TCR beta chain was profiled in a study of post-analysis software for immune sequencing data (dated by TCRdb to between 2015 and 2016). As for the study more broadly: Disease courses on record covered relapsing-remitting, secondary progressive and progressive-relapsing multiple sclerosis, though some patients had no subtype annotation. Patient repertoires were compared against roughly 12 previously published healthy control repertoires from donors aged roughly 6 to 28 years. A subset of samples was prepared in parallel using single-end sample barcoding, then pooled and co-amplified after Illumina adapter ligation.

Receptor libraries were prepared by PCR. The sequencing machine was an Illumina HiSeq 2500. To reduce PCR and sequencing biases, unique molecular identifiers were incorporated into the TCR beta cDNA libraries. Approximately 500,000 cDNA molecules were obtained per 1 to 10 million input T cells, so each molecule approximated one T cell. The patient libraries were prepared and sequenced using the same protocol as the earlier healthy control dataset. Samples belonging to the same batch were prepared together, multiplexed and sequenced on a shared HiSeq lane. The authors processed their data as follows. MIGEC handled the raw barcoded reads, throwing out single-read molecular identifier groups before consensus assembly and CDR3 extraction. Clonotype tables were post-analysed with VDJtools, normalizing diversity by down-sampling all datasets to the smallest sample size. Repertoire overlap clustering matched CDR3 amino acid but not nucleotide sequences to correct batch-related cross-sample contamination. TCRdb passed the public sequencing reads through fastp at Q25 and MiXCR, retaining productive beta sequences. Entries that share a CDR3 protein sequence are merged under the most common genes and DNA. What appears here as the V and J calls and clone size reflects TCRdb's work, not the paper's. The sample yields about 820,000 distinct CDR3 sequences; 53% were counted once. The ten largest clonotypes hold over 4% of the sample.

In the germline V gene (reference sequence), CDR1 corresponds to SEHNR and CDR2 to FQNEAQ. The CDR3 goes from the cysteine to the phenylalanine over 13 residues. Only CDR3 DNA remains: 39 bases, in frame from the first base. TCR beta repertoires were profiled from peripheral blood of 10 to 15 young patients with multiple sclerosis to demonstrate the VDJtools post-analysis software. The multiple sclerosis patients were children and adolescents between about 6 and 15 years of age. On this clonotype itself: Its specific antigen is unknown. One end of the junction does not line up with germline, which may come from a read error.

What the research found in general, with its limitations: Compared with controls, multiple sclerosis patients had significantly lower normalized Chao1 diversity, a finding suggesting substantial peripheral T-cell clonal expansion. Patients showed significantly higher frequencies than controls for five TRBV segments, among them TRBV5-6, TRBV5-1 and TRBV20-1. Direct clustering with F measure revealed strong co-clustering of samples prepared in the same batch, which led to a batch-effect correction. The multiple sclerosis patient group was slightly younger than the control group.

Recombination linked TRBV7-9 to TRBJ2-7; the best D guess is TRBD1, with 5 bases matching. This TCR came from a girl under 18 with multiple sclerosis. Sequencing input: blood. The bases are TGTACCAGCAGCTTAAGCCAGGGCTACGAGCAGTACTTC. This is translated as CTSSLSQGYEQYF.